The 24 T cell receptor beta chains reported below all come from one sample, sequenced in a study of CD8+ T cells in alopecia areata. RNA extraction and reverse transcription yielded cDNA as sequencing template. The protocol was immunoSEQ multiplex PCR, while the TCRdb copy is restricted to in-frame clones and leaves out a portion. The sample includes about 120,000 clones, about three fifths of them seen just once. Noted treatment: oral pan-JAK inhibitor, 5-10 mg twice daily. The sample in question was CD8+ T cells sorted from blood, obtained at week 4, from a patient treated with tofacitinib. These receptors were taken from a human donor with alopecia areata.

The CDR3 here is CAWSVDREAFF. The CDR3 coding sequence is TGTGCCTGGAGTGTGGACAGGGAAGCTTTCTTT. The chain carries TRBV30 and TRBJ1-1; 7 bases align to TRBD1. The trim removed 0 bases at V and 8 bases at J, leaving 0 bases unmatched. The germline CDR1 and CDR2 sequences are GTSNPN and SVGIG (reference sequence). The CDR3 has 11 residues.

This clone turned up a few times. Additional DNA sequences in this sample encode the identical CDR3. The genes are TRBV7-9 and TRBJ2-5; D is unresolved. V was pared by 1 base and J by 3 bases, with 3 bases between. The CDR3 extends over 12 amino acids. Germline values: CDR1 SEHNR, CDR2 FQNEAQ (reference sequence). The CDR3 sequence is CASSLGEETQYF. CDR3 DNA sequence: TGTGCCAGCAGCTTAGGCGAAGAGACCCAGTACTTC.

This clone was seen only a few times. The chain carries TRBV27 and TRBJ1-1; D may be TRBD1 (6 bases). This CDR3 is built from 13 residues. Germline V gene data show CDR1 as MNHEY and CDR2 as SMNVEV (reference sequence). V gave up 5 bases and J gave up 0 bases, with 7 bases separating them. The CDR3 protein is CASSTGLNTEAFF. CDR3 nucleotide sequence: TGTGCCAGCAGTACAGGGCTGAACACTGAAGCTTTCTTT.

The V and J genes are TRBV6-6 and TRBJ1-2; the match to TRBD1 covers 8 bases. With V trimmed by 7 bases and J by 5 bases, 3 bases remained unmatched. The CDR3 covers 12 residues. Germline loops: CDR1 MNHNY, CDR2 SVGAGI (reference sequence). The CDR3 loop is CASNDRGYGYTF. The CDR3 bases are TGTGCCAGCAATGACAGGGGATATGGCTACACCTTC.

This clone was observed once. The chain joins TRBV19 to TRBJ1-5, with D perhaps TRBD1 (6 bases). The CDR3 extends over 14 amino acids. V was pared by 5 bases and J by 0 bases, with 8 bases between. From germline, CDR1 is LNHDA and CDR2 SQIVND (reference sequence). The CDR3: CASSPDSSNQPQHF. CDR3 nucleotides: TGTGCCAGTAGTCCGGACAGTAGCAATCAGCCCCAGCATTTT.

To note about this clone: Other DNA sequences in the same sample also yield this CDR3. V and J are TRBV7-9 and TRBJ2-7; unclear D gene. This CDR3 is built from 11 residues. Trimming took 5 bases from V and 3 from J, leaving 5 bases between them. CDR1 is SEHNR, CDR2 FQNEAQ, per germline (reference sequence). The CDR3 spells CASSPDYEQYF. Written as DNA, the CDR3 is TGTGCCAGCAGCCCCGACTACGAGCAGTACTTC.

The chain joins TRBV27 to TRBJ1-1; D might be TRBD1 (5 bases). The CDR3 extends over 13 amino acids. With 4 bases removed from V and 0 bases from J, the gap between germline ends came to 6 bases. CDR1 MNHEY and CDR2 SMNVEV come from the germline V gene (reference sequence). The CDR3 reads CASSYRMNTEAFF. For the CDR3, the DNA is TGTGCCAGCAGTTACAGGATGAACACTGAAGCTTTCTTT.

This clone was counted a few times. V is TRBV30 and J is TRBJ2-5; TRBD1 matches 8 bases. There are 14 residues in the CDR3. Unmatched junction bases numbered 7, after V lost 2 bases and J lost 5 bases. Germline loops: CDR1 GTSNPN, CDR2 SVGIG (reference sequence). CDR3 region: CAWSHKDRVETQYF. CDR3 in DNA: TGTGCCTGGAGTCATAAGGACAGGGTGGAGACCCAGTACTTC.

This clone showed up just once. The chain combines TRBV30 with TRBJ1-2; the D is unclear. The CDR3 consists of 15 residues. CDR1 and CDR2 (germline): GTSNPN, SVGIG (reference sequence). The germline V and J ends were trimmed by 0 bases and 8 bases, with 19 bases remaining between them. In nucleotides, the CDR3 is TGTGCCTGGAGTGTACCCAATAAAAATTCAGGCGGCTACACCTTC. Protein: CAWSVPNKNSGGYTF.

The chain joins TRBV2 to TRBJ2-7; 10 bases map to TRBD1. Unmatched junction bases numbered 2, after V lost 6 bases and J lost 3 bases. CDR3 length equals 13 residues. CDR1 and CDR2 (germline): SNHLY, FYNNEI. CDR3 nucleotides: TGTGCCAGCAGGGGGACAGGGGACTACGAGCAGTACTTC. It yields the protein CASRGTGDYEQYF.

The V call is TRBV2, the J call TRBJ1-1; D is possibly TRBD1 (5 bases). Germline V CDR1 and CDR2: SNHLY, FYNNEI. This CDR3 is 15 amino acids long. Between the trimmed V and J ends, which lost 2 bases and 2 bases, there was a span of 12 bases. The CDR3 here is CASSEYGARNTEAFF. CDR3 nucleotide sequence: TGTGCCAGCAGTGAATATGGGGCGAGAAACACTGAAGCTTTCTTT.

This clone was seen a single time. The V and J genes are TRBV18 and TRBJ2-7; TRBD1 matches 10 bases. J lost 2 bases, V lost 5 bases, and 6 bases had no gene match. The CDR3 sequence is 15 residues long. CDR1 KGHSH and CDR2 LQKENI come from the germline V gene. In DNA form, the CDR3 reads TGTGCCAGCTCAAGAGGACAGGGGGACGCCTACGAGCAGTACTTC. This sequence encodes CASSRGQGDAYEQYF.

The J gene is TRBJ2-1, the V gene TRBV4-1; D gene unclear. Trimming removed 4 bases from V and 9 bases from J, with 16 bases in between. This CDR3 is 14 amino acids long. The germline CDR1 and CDR2 sequences are MGHRA and YSYEKL. The CDR3 coding sequence is TGCGCCAGCAGCCGAGCCCTCGAGATCACTGAGCAGTTCTTC. Its translation is CASSRALEITEQFF.

V usage is TRBV7-9 and J usage is TRBJ1-2; the match to TRBD1 covers 9 bases. Trimming took 4 bases from V and 7 from J; bases not matched to a gene: 13. This CDR3 comprises 16 residues. The germline CDR1 and CDR2 sequences are SEHNR and FQNEAQ (reference sequence). CDR3 sequence reads: CASSSTGQGIVIGYTF. The CDR3 DNA sequence: TGTGCCAGCAGCTCTACCGGACAGGGGATTGTCATTGGCTACACCTTC. Full variable domain (rest looked up from reference TRBV7-9 and TRBJ1-2): DTGVSQNPRHKITKRGQNVTFRCDPISEHNRLYWYRQTLGQGPEFLTYFQNEAQLEKSRLLSDRFSAERPKGSFSTLEIQRTEQGDSAMYLCASSSTGQGIVIGYTFGSGTRLTVV.

This clone was detected a few times. The chain employs TRBV28 and TRBJ2-5; no reliable D call. This CDR3 has 12 amino acids. Deletions cut 2 bases from V and 5 bases from J, with 6 bases between. Germline V CDR1 and CDR2: MDHEN, SYDVKM. CDR3 DNA: TGTGCCAGCAGTTTAGATTCGGAGACCCAGTACTTC. This codes for CASSLDSETQYF. The full variable domain, its missing parts supplied by reference TRBV28 and TRBJ2-5, is DVKVTQSSRYLVKRTGEKVFLECVQDMDHENMFWYRQDPGLGLRLIYFSYDVKMKEKGDIPEGYSVSREKKERFSLILESASTNQTSMYLCASSLDSETQYFGPGTRLLVL.

This clone has only a few counts. The chain is built from TRBV29-1 and TRBJ2-7; TRBD1 agrees at 10 bases. The germline V gene has CDR1 SQVTM and CDR2 ANQGSEA. Unmatched junction bases numbered 4, after V lost 7 bases and J lost 1 base. The CDR3 contains 13 residues. The CDR3 coding sequence is TGCAGCGCAATGGGACAGGGGTCCTACGAGCAGTACTTC. Translating gives CSAMGQGSYEQYF.

This clone was seen a handful of times. V is TRBV5-1 and J is TRBJ2-7; D unresolved. This CDR3 is 15 amino acids long. Deletions cut 0 bases from V and 3 bases from J, with 13 bases between. The germline V gene encodes CDR1 SGHRS and CDR2 YFSETQ. The CDR3 bases are TGCGCCAGCAGCTTGGAGTTGGACCCTAACTACGAGCAGTACTTC. Protein sequence: CASSLELDPNYEQYF.

In its sample, this clone was seen a few times. The chain carries TRBV4-3 and TRBJ2-3, with a weak D call TRBD2 (6 bases). V was shortened by 0 bases and J by 3 bases, with 10 bases between the two germline ends. The CDR3 spans 15 residues. Per germline, CDR1 LGHNA and CDR2 YSLEER. The CDR3 loop is CASSQEASVTDTQYF. CDR3 nucleotide sequence: TGCGCCAGCAGCCAAGAGGCTAGCGTAACAGATACGCAGTATTTT.

This clone was seen a few times. The rearrangement uses TRBV27 and TRBJ2-7; tentatively, D is TRBD2 (5 bases). The CDR3 spans 13 residues. V was cut by 3 bases and J by 5 bases, with 11 bases left in between. CDR1 is MNHEY and CDR2 is SMNVEV in the germline V gene (reference sequence). The CDR3 nucleotides are TGTGCCAGCAGTTTGCGGGTGGTCCACGAGCAGTACTTC. This gives the protein CASSLRVVHEQYF.

This chain connects TRBV5-6 to TRBJ2-7; D is uncertain. The V end lost 3 bases, the J end lost 6 bases, and 10 bases lay between the germline ends. The CDR3 runs to 12 residues. In germline, CDR1 is SGHDT, CDR2 YYEEEE. The CDR3 is CASSYGSGEQYF. CDR3 DNA sequence: TGTGCCAGCAGCTACGGGTCCGGCGAGCAGTACTTC.

This chain joins TRBV27 and TRBJ1-5; no firm D call. Looked up from germline, CDR1 is MNHEY and CDR2 is SMNVEV (reference sequence). This CDR3 is built from 13 residues. V shed 4 bases and J shed 7 bases, with 11 bases lying between them. CDR3 region: CASSSASGQPQHF. CDR3 DNA sequence: TGTGCCAGCAGTTCGGCGTCTGGACAGCCCCAGCATTTT.

The chain has TRBV12-5 and TRBJ2-7; the D is unclear. V lost 2 bases, J lost 6 bases, and 14 bases lay in between. This CDR3 contains 14 residues. Germline CDR1 is LGHNT and CDR2 is FRNRAP. In DNA, the CDR3 is TGTGCTAGTGGTTTGAGCCTCTCTGCAGGCGAGCAGTACTTC. The encoded protein is CASGLSLSAGEQYF.

This clone came up a few times. The chain joins TRBV5-6 to TRBJ2-1, with D uncertain. The CDR3 length is 14 residues. The germline V gene encodes CDR1 SGHDT and CDR2 YYEEEE. Between the trimmed V and J ends, which lost 0 bases and 9 bases, there was a span of 13 bases. CDR3: CASSLESPKSEQFF. The CDR3 DNA reads as TGTGCCAGCAGCTTGGAGTCACCCAAGAGTGAGCAGTTCTTC.

At least ten counts were recorded for this clone. This rearrangement joins TRBV7-2 to TRBJ2-2; D gene ambiguous. This CDR3 region has 13 residues. V shed 1 base and J shed 6 bases, with 6 bases lying between them. Germline CDR1 SGHTA, CDR2 FQGNSA. DNA of the CDR3: TGTGCCAGCAGCTTAGTTTGGCCCGGGGAGCTGTTTTTT. Amino acid sequence: CASSLVWPGELFF.